The clone carrying this T cell receptor (beta chain) was counted once. Its target is not known. Investigators divided CD4+ cells into CD45RA+ naive and CD45RA-negative memory subsets. The data were taken from a study of shared clonotypes between healthy human individuals. Study conclusions and caveats: Sampling involved blood alone; tissue repertoires likely differ.

Running of the assay took place at deep level. Libraries were prepared by immunoSEQ multiplex PCR; TCRdb keeps only in-frame clonotypes and omits some of them. The top ten clones hold roughly 0.57% of a sample with 1 million to 1.3 million clones, 75% to 80% of them seen once. Sequencing was carried out using memory CD4+ T cells from PBMCs. The subset denotes: CD45RA-negative fraction. The sequence was obtained from a man younger than 35 in good health. Some clones in this sample may be carry-over from other donors' samples.

The CDR3 DNA is TGTGCCAGCAGCATCGGAAGGGGAGGCAATCAGCCCCAGCATTTT. Its protein product is CASSIGRGGNQPQHF. J is TRBJ1-5 and V is TRBV28, with D maybe TRBD1 (5 bases). Germline CDR1 reads MDHEN; CDR2 reads SYDVKM. Trimming stripped 6 bases from V and 2 bases from J, with 14 bases between. This CDR3 spans 15 amino acids.